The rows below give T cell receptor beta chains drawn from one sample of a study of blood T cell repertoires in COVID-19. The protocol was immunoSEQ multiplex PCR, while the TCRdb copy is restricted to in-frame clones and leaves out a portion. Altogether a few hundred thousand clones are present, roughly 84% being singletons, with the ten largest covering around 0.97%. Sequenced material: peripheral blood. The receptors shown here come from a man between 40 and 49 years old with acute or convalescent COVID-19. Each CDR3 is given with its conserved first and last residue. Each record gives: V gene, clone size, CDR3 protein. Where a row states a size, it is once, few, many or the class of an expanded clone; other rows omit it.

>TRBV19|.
CASTNRRENIQYF
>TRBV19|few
CASTLRGGYETQYF
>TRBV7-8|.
CASSLGGVTAGNTIYF
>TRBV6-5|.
CASSYGGSRAFF
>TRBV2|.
CATGTGVSLNTGELFF
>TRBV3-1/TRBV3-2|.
CASSQSTGIAFF
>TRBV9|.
CASSVGAGGRGTDTQYF
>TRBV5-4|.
CASSSGVGSGNTIYF
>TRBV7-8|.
CASSSRQGPSNQPQHF
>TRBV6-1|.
CASREGQGAVGNTIYF
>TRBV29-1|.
CSADRGSNEAFF
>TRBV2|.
CASRDSGTSSGYTF
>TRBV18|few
CASSPDSSYGYTF
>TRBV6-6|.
CASSNPQGQETQYF
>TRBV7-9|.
CASSLVGARNEQFF
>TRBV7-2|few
CASSLVGTGGFGGYTF
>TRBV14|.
CASSHDSNNEKLFF
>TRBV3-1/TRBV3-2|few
CASSQEVRYTEAFF
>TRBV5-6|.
CASSLGAKNYGYTF
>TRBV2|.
CASSEWGVANEKLFF
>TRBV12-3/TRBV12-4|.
CASTAGVYGYTF
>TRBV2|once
CASTPGTVNEKLFF
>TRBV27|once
CASSFGGGIGEQYF
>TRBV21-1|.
CASSKCPGTGTSNQPQHF
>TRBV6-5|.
CASSHRQGSAFF
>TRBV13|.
CASSLVPPRGGYTF
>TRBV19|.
CASSRTYTGDTQYF
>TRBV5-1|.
CASSYGTSVTGELFF
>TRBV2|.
CASRKPGGNTGELFF
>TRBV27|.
CASSLTGANEQYF
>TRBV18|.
CASSPSPWSGNTIYF
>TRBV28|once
CASSGAGTGRYNEQFF
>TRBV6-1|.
CASSGGTGQFWTEAFF
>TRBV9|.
CASSVASDKNIQYF
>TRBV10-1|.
CASSEWAGGKKNGNTIYF
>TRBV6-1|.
CASSETSGGADTQYF
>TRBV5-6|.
CASSPGQGMNTEAFF
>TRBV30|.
CAWSVGDSSYNSPLHF
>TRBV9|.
CASSLVGQGWRYGYTF
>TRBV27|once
CASHFLDGTATYEQYF
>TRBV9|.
CASSVEPGRSNTQYF
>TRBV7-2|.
CASSFSVDQPQHF
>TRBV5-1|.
CASSAAGTTVRLNYGYTF
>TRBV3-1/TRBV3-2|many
CASSPRDSQTTNTEAFF
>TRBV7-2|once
CASSSLGGSSFYEQYF
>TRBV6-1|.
CASSENVFAGGHHYRNYEQYF
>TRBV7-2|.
CASSSMTGNEQYF
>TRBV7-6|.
CASSPREHYGNTIYF
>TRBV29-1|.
CSVETETYGYTF
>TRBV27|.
CASRSTGVDTQYF
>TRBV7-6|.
CASSLEAGGGYEQYF